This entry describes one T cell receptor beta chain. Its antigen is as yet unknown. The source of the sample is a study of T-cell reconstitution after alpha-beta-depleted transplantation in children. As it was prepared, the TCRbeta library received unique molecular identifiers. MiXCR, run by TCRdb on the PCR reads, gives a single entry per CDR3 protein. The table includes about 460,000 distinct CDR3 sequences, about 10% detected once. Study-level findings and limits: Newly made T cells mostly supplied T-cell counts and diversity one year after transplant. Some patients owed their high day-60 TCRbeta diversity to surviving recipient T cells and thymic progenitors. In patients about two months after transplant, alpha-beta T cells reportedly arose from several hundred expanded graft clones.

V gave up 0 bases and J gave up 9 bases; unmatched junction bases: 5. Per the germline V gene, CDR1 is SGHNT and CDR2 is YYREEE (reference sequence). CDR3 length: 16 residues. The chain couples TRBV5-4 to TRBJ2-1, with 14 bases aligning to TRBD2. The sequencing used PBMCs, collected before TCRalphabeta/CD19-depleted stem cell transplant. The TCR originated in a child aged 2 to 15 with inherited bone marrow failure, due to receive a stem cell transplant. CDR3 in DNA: TGTGCCAGCAGCTTGGGACTAGCGGGAGGGGTAGGTGAGCAGTTCTTC. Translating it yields CASSLGLAGGVGEQFF.